These 15 T cell receptor beta chains were all obtained from the same sample, sequenced in a study of blood T cell repertoires in COVID-19. The assay was immunoSEQ multiplex PCR, and TCRdb's table has in-frame clones only and misses some. The repertoire consists of roughly 99,000 clones, with over 60% occurring once and the leading ten covering approximately 4.5%. Material for sequencing was peripheral blood. These receptor sequences come from a man aged 65 to 79 with acute or convalescent COVID-19.

The chain has TRBV6-1 and TRBJ1-5; D not resolved. CDR3 size: 15 residues. Between the trimmed V and J ends, which lost 3 bases and 2 bases, there was a span of 11 bases. The V gene's germline CDR1 is MNHNS and CDR2 SASEGT. CDR3 DNA: TGTGCCAGCAGTGAGGGCCCGAGTGGCAATCAGCCCCAGCATTTT. It is translated as CASSEGPSGNQPQHF.

The genes are TRBV11-2 and TRBJ2-3; D might be TRBD1 (5 bases). The germline CDR1 and CDR2 sequences are SGHAT and FQNNGV. CDR3 size: 14 residues. Trimming pared 1 base from V and 4 bases from J, leaving 9 bases between. CDR3 sequence (DNA): TGTGCCAGCAGCTTAGGCAGGGAAGCAGATACGCAGTATTTT. Translated: CASSLGREADTQYF.

The chain links TRBV4-2 to TRBJ1-2; no firm D call. In germline, CDR1 is LGHNA, CDR2 YNFKEQ. This CDR3 comprises 16 residues. V dropped 1 base and J dropped 1 base, with 13 bases sitting between them. The CDR3 loop is CASSQGETANNYGYTF. The CDR3 coding sequence is TGTGCCAGCAGCCAAGGAGAAACAGCCAATAACTATGGCTACACCTTC.

This chain joins TRBV7-9 and TRBJ2-7; 8 bases are a match to TRBD1. This CDR3 region has 14 residues. Germline loops: CDR1 SEHNR, CDR2 FQNEAQ (reference sequence). The junction had 7 bases not matched to a gene; V was cut back by 5 bases and J by 4 bases. The CDR3 DNA follows: TGTGCCAGCAGCCCCAGACAGGGGCCATACGAGCAGTACTTC. Encoded protein: CASSPRQGPYEQYF.

The V call is TRBV19, the J call TRBJ2-2; TRBD1 might be the D (8 bases). The germline CDR1 and CDR2 sequences are LNHDA and SQIVND (reference sequence). This CDR3 spans 16 amino acids. V was cut by 3 bases and J by 4 bases, with 15 bases left in between. The CDR3 spells CASSIRTGRGTGELFF. CDR3 nucleotides: TGTGCCAGTAGTATCCGGACAGGGAGGGGCACCGGGGAGCTGTTTTTT. The full variable domain, rest sourced from reference TRBV19 and TRBJ2-2, is DGGITQSPKYLFRKEGQNVTLSCEQNLNHDAMYWYRQDPGQGLRLIYYSQIVNDFQKGDIAEGYSVSREKKESFPLTVTSAQKNPTAFYLCASSIRTGRGTGELFFGEGSRLTVL.

As to this clone: This same CDR3 is encoded by further DNA sequences in the sample. The V and J genes are TRBV3-1 (or the pseudogene TRBV3-2) and TRBJ1-2, with D perhaps matching TRBD1 (6 bases). The CDR3 length is 14 residues. Germline V lookup: CDR1 LGHDT, CDR2 YNNKEL (reference sequence). V gave up 4 bases and J gave up 4 bases, with 13 bases separating them. The CDR3 here is CASSPLDSSYGYTF. In DNA, the CDR3 is TGTGCCAGCAGCCCATTGGACAGCTCCTATGGCTACACCTTC.

This clone came up a few times. The V and J genes are TRBV11-2 and TRBJ1-2; D possibly corresponds to TRBD1 (6 bases). The CDR3 runs to 15 residues. Trimming removed 7 bases at V and 0 bases at J, with 15 bases between. CDR1 is SGHAT and CDR2 is FQNNGV in the germline V gene. Written as DNA, the CDR3 is TGTGCCAGCACCAATAGGGGGGGGCCTAACTATGGCTACACCTTC. Translating gives CASTNRGGPNYGYTF.

The CDR3 sequence: CASSQMEGAYEQYF. In nucleotides, the CDR3 is TGCGCCAGCAGCCAAATGGAGGGGGCATACGAGCAGTACTTC. The chain combines TRBV4-3 with TRBJ2-7, with D possibly TRBD1 on 7 matching bases. The V end was cut by 2 bases, the J end by 4 bases, with 12 bases between. The germline V gene encodes CDR1 LGHNA and CDR2 YSLEER. The CDR3 spans 14 residues.

The V gene is TRBV18, the J gene TRBJ2-2; D is ambiguous. The CDR3 runs to 15 residues. From germline, CDR1 is KGHSH and CDR2 LQKENI. V lost 0 bases and J 6 bases, leaving 11 bases between the germline ends. DNA for the CDR3: TGTGCCAGCTCACCACCGAATGGTCGGGCCGGGGAGCTGTTTTTT. Its translation is CASSPPNGRAGELFF.

This clone turned up a few times. The chain couples TRBV19 to TRBJ1-1; 12 bases match TRBD1. V trimming: 5 bases; J trimming: 5 bases; junction bases outside the gene matches: 12. Looked up from germline, CDR1 is LNHDA and CDR2 is SQIVND (reference sequence). The CDR3 spans 17 residues. CDR3 sequence (DNA): TGTGCCAGTAGTTCATTACCGGGACAGGGGGCGCGGACTGAAGCTTTCTTT. Translation gives CASSSLPGQGARTEAFF.

The rearrangement links TRBV3-1 (or the pseudogene TRBV3-2) to TRBJ2-1; TRBD1 matches 7 bases. Germline V gene lookup returns CDR1 LGHDT and CDR2 YNNKEL (reference sequence). CDR3 size: 16 residues. V shed 1 base, J shed 5 bases, and the junction held 8 bases outside the gene matches. CDR3 protein: CASSQGGWQGDNEQFF. The CDR3 DNA follows: TGTGCCAGCAGCCAAGGAGGTTGGCAGGGGGACAATGAGCAGTTCTTC.

This clone came up a few times. The V call is TRBV11-2, the J call TRBJ1-5, with D perhaps matching TRBD1 (5 bases). V gave up 0 bases and J gave up 1 base, with 13 bases separating them. Germline loops: CDR1 SGHAT, CDR2 FQNNGV. CDR3 length: 17 residues. DNA of the CDR3: TGTGCCAGCAGCTTAGATGCAAGGGCAGGGAGCAATCAGCCCCAGCATTTT. Encoded protein: CASSLDARAGSNQPQHF.

The chain employs TRBV5-1 and TRBJ1-4, with 8 bases matching TRBD1. With 4 bases clipped from V and 4 bases from J, the junction kept 3 bases outside the gene matches. CDR1 and CDR2 from the germline V gene are SGHRS and YFSETQ. The CDR3 loop spans 14 amino acids. CDR3 sequence: CASSPGQDNEKLFF. The CDR3, as DNA: TGCGCCAGCAGCCCGGGACAGGATAATGAAAAACTGTTTTTT.

The genes are TRBV9 and TRBJ1-1; D gene ambiguous. CDR1 and CDR2 (germline): SGDLS, YYNGEE. CDR3 length: 11 residues. The V end was cut by 0 bases, the J end by 8 bases, with 5 bases between. CDR3 sequence reads: CASSVDSEAFF. The DNA of the CDR3 is TGTGCCAGCAGCGTAGACAGCGAAGCTTTCTTT.

As concerns this clone: Distinct nucleotide sequences in the sample also encode this CDR3. The rearrangement joins TRBV5-1 to TRBJ2-2; D not certain. Germline V gene sequence: CDR1 SGHRS, CDR2 YFSETQ. The ends were cut back, 4 bases at V and 2 bases at J, with 3 bases in the middle. The CDR3 length is 12 residues. CDR3 loop: CASSLNTGELFF. CDR3 bases: TGCGCCAGCAGCCTTAACACCGGGGAGCTGTTTTTT.